The clone carrying this TCR beta chain has only a few counts. Its antigen is not identified. This CDR3 has 15 amino acids. V gave up 2 bases and J gave up 5 bases, with 16 bases separating them. The germline V gene has CDR1 MNHEY and CDR2 SMNVEV (reference sequence). It was 5'RACE with constant-segment primers that produced the TCR alpha and TCR beta cDNA libraries, which carried sample barcodes and UMIs. Using its own MiXCR run on the 5' RACE reads, TCRdb lists one record per CDR3 protein. Of more than 400,000 distinct CDR3 sequences in the sample, 18% were seen once. This sample was taken from a study of T-cell memory formation after mild COVID-19. Study conclusions and caveats: Cross-reactive memory appears to have joined, as suggested by some responding clones showing up in pre-infection memory. The study found balanced CD4/CD8 in clones contracting day 15 to 85 and a CD4+ lean in later expanders.

V is TRBV27 and J is TRBJ2-7; D might be TRBD1 (6 bases). Sequenced material: PBMCs or a T cell subset sorted from them (not recorded which). This receptor was identified in an adult woman who had mild COVID-19 (a few samples of this study predate the infection). Cell type and time point are not known. The CDR3 spells CASSLLWGRGDEQYF. Written as DNA, the CDR3 is TGTGCCAGCAGTTTACTCTGGGGCAGGGGCGACGAGCAGTACTTC.